The 9 T cell receptor beta chains below were found in one sample sequenced in a study of cytomegalovirus exposure and HLA in healthy donors (dated by TCRdb to 2016 to 2017). The library was produced with the immunoSEQ multiplex PCR assay. For the multiplex PCR, a mixture combining 60 forward primers for TCR Vbeta segments and 13 reverse primers for TCR Jbeta segments was used. TCRdb retrieved this table from immuneACCESS and kept in-frame rearrangements only. Not all clones are present; in checked studies, unresolved V genes account for under half, and no reason is known for the remainder. For this sample there are 270,000 or so clones; 70% to 90% appear just once. 3% to 4% of the sample is in the top ten clones. The specimen sequenced was PBMCs. The receptor source for this set is a man in his forties in good health and CMV-seropositive.

The V and J genes are TRBV21-1 and TRBJ2-3; the DNA was not compared with TRBD2, the D call given in the table. TRBV21-1 is a recognized pseudogene. This CDR3 has 20 residues. The CDR3 region is CASSDNRDRGLAGLTDTQYF. The CDR3 DNA sequence: TGTGCCAGCAGCGACAACCGGGACAGGGGACTAGCGGGCCTCACAGATACGCAGTATTTT.

The rearrangement uses TRBV6-5 and TRBJ2-3, with D perhaps matching TRBD2 (6 bases). V lost 3 bases and J lost 1, with 11 bases in between. CDR3 length: 15 residues. CDR1 is MNHEY, CDR2 SVGAGI, per germline. CDR3 bases: TGTGCCAGCAGTTATACGGGGGAGGGCACAGATACGCAGTATTTT. This encodes CASSYTGEGTDTQYF.

This chain uses TRBV11-2 with TRBJ2-5; 7 nucleotides align to TRBD2. The length of the CDR3 is 14 residues. The germline V gene has CDR1 SGHAT and CDR2 FQNNGV. V was clipped by 1 base and J by 3 bases; unmatched bases: 2. This CDR3 is CASSLVAGEETQYF. The CDR3 nucleotides read TGTGCCAGCAGCTTAGTTGCGGGAGAAGAGACCCAGTACTTC.

V is TRBV25-1 and J is TRBJ2-1; 11 bases agree with TRBD2. The CDR3 is 12 amino acids. Per germline, CDR1 MGHDK and CDR2 SYGVNS. J lost 15 bases, V lost 7 bases, and 8 bases had no gene match. The CDR3: CASTELAGELFF. The CDR3 region has the DNA TGTGCCAGCACCGAACTAGCGGGAGAATTGTTCTTC.

This chain joins TRBV6-1 and TRBJ2-7, with 9 bases fitting TRBD1. V shed 6 bases and J 7 bases; nucleotides not matched to a gene: 7. The germline V gene has CDR1 MNHNS and CDR2 SASEGT. The CDR3 is 13 residues long. The chain's CDR3 is CASRRDRAQEQYF. Here the CDR3 DNA reads TGTGCCAGCAGACGGGACAGGGCGCAGGAGCAGTACTTC.

The chain links TRBV18 to TRBJ2-5; 8 bases map to TRBD1. This CDR3 spans 15 amino acids. CDR1 and CDR2 from the germline V gene are KGHSH and LQKENI. Trimming took 1 base from V and 5 from J; bases not matched to a gene: 6. This CDR3 is CASSPLTGVGETQYF. The CDR3 nucleotides are TGTGCCAGCTCACCACTGACAGGGGTGGGGGAGACCCAGTACTTC.

This clone showed up just once. The chain has TRBV4-1 and TRBJ2-7; possible D gene TRBD1, 6 bases. Trimming removed 0 bases at V and 3 bases at J, with 15 bases between. The CDR3 is 16 amino acids. Germline V lookup: CDR1 MGHRA, CDR2 YSYEKL. For the CDR3, the DNA is TGCGCCAGCAGCCAAGAAACAGGGTGGGATTACTACGAGCAGTACTTC. This translates into CASSQETGWDYYEQYF.

The chain joins TRBV4-3 to TRBJ2-5; 11 positions match TRBD2. Germline CDR1 reads LGHNA; CDR2 reads YSLEER. CDR3 length equals 17 residues. With V trimmed by 0 bases and J by 3 bases, 6 bases remained unmatched. CDR3 nucleotides: TGCGCCAGCAGCCAAGATAAGGTAGCGGGAGGGGAAGAGACCCAGTACTTC. Translation gives CASSQDKVAGGEETQYF.

In the case of this clone: At one end, the junction sequence differs from germline, possibly due to a read error. The chain links TRBV11-2 to TRBJ1-2, with D unclear. The germline gives CDR1 SGHAT, CDR2 FQNNGV. The CDR3 totals 11 residues. The CDR3 DNA reads as TGTGCCAGCAGGCAGGCAGGAGGCTGCACCTTC. Protein sequence: CASRQAGGCTF. Full variable domain (outside the CDR3, taken from reference TRBV11-2 and TRBJ1-2): EAGVAQSPRYKIIEKRQSVAFWCNPISGHATLYWYQQILGQGPKLLIQFQNNGVVDDSQLPKDRFSAERLKGVDSTLKIQPAKLEDSAVYLCASRQAGGCTFGSGTRLTVV.